This T cell receptor (beta chain) was sequenced in a study of cytomegalovirus exposure and HLA in healthy donors. Across the study: One earlier analysis, a look at roughly 180 million T cells, found some 120 million unique TCR beta sequences. Overall study findings and caveats: An analysis done earlier found most TCR beta V segments productive about 90% or about 30% of the time.

Researchers ran the PCR with 60 Vbeta and 13 Jbeta primers. Original analysis: About 11 million shared chains were among the approximately 87 million unique TCR beta chains that a later analysis counted. Repertoires were generated with immunoSEQ multiplex PCR, while TCRdb's copy carries only in-frame clones and drops some. That table is the source of V, J and clone size, and D and trimming were worked out from the DNA. Altogether hundreds of thousands of clones are present, roughly 89% being singletons, with the ten largest covering about 2%. Details on this clone: Its antigen remains unknown.

Deletions cut 4 bases from V and 1 base from J, with 17 bases between. The CDR3 extends over 16 amino acids. CDR1 and CDR2 (germline): SGHRS, YFSETQ. The sequence came from a woman between 18 and 29 years old in good health and CMV-seronegative. Sample: PBMCs. The chain combines TRBV5-1 with TRBJ1-2; perhaps TRBD1 as D (5 bases). CDR3 DNA sequence: TGCGCCAGCAGCCCCCCTCCCGACAGTATTAACTATGGCTACACCTTC. Translation gives CASSPPPDSINYGYTF. Complete variable domain (other parts from reference TRBV5-1 and TRBJ1-2): KAGVTQTPRYLIKTRGQQVTLSCSPISGHRSVSWYQQTPGQGLQFLFEYFSETQRNKGNFPGRFSGRQFSNSRSEMNVSTLELGDSALYLCASSPPPDSINYGYTFGSGTRLTVV.